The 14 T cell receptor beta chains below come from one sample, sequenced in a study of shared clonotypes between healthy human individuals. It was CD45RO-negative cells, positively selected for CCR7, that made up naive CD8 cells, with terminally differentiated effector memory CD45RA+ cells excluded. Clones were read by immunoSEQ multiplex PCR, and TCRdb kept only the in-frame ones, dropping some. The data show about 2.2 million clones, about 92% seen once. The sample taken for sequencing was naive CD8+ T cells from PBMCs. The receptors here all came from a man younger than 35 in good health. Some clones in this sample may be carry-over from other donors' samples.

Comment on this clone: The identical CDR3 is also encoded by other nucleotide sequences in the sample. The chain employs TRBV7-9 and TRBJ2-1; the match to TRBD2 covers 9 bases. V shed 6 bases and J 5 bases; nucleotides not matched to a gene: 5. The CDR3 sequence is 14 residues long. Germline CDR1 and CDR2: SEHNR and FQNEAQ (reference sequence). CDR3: CASSLIAGDNEQFF. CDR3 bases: TGTGCCAGCAGTTTAATAGCGGGGGACAATGAGCAGTTCTTC.

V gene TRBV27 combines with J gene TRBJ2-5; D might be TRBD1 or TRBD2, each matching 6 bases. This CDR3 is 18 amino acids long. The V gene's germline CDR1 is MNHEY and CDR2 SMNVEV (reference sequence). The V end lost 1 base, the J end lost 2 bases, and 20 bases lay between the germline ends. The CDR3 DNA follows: TGTGCCAGCAGTTTATACGGGGGCAGGAGCGCAACTCAAGAGACCCAGTACTTC. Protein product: CASSLYGGRSATQETQYF.

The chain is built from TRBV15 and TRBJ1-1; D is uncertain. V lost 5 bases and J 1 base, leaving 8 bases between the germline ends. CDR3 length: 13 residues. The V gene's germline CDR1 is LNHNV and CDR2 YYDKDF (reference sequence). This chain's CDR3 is CATSPGRNTEAFF. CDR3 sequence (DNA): TGTGCCACCAGCCCAGGCAGGAACACTGAAGCTTTCTTT.

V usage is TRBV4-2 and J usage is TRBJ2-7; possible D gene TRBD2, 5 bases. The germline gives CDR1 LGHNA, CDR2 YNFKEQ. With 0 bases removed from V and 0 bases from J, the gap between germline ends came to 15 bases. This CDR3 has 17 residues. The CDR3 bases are TGTGCCAGCAGCCAAGAGGGAGCTATACCGCTCTCCTACGAGCAGTACTTC. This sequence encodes CASSQEGAIPLSYEQYF.

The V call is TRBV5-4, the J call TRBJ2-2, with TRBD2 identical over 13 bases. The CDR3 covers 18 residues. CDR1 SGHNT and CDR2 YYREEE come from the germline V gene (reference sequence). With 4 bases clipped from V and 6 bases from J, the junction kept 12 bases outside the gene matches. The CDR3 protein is CASSTGLAGEIMAGELFF. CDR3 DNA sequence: TGTGCCAGCAGCACCGGACTAGCGGGAGAGATTATGGCCGGGGAGCTGTTTTTT.

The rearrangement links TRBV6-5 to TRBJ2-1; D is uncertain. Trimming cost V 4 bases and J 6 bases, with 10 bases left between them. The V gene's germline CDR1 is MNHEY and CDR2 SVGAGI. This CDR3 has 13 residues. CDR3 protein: CASSSSWSNEQFF. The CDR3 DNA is TGTGCCAGCAGTTCTTCATGGAGCAATGAGCAGTTCTTC.

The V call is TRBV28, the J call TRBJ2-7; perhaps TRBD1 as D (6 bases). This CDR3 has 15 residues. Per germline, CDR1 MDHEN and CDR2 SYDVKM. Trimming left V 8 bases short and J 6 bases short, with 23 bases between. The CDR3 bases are TGTGCCAGCGGCCCGAACAGGGTCACCGCCACCGAGCAGTACTTC. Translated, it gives CASGPNRVTATEQYF.

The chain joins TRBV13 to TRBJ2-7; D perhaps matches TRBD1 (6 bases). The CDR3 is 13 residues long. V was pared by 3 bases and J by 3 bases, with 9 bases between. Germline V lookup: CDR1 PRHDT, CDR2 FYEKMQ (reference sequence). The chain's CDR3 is CASSFKQGYEQYF. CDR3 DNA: TGTGCCAGCAGCTTCAAACAGGGCTACGAGCAGTACTTC.

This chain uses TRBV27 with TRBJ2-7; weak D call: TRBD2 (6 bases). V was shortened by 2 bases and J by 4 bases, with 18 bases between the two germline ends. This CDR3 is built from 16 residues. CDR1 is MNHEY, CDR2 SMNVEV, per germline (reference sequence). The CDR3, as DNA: TGTGCCAGCAGTTTACTAGTCCCTGGGGGGTTATACGAGCAGTACTTC. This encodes CASSLLVPGGLYEQYF.

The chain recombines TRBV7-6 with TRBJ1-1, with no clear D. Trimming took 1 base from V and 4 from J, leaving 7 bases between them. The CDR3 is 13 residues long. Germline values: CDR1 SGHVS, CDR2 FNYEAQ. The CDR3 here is CASSLERGTEAFF. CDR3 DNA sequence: TGTGCCAGCAGCTTAGAGCGAGGCACTGAAGCTTTCTTT.

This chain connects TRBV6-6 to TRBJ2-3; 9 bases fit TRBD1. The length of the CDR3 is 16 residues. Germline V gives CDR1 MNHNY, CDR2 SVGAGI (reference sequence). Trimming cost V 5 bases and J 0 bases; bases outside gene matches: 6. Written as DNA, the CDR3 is TGTGCCAGCAGTCTCACAGGGACAGGGAGCACAGATACGCAGTATTTT. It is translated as CASSLTGTGSTDTQYF.

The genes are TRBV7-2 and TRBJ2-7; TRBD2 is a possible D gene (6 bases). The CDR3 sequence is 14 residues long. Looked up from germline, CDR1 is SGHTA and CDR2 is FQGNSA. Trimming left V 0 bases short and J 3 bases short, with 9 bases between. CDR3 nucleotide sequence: TGTGCCAGCAGCTTAGCGGGTAGCGGCTACGAGCAGTACTTC. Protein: CASSLAGSGYEQYF. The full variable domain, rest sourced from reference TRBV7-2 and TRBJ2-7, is GAGVSQSPSNKVTEKGKDVELRCDPISGHTALYWYRQSLGQGLEFLIYFQGNSAPDKSGLPSDRFSAERTGGSVSTLTIQRTQQEDSAVYLCASSLAGSGYEQYFGPGTRLTVT.

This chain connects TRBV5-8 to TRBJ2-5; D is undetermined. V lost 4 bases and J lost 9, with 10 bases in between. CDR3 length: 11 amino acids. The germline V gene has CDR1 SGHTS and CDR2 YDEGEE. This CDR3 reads CASSLPKPQYF. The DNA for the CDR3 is TGTGCCAGCAGCCTCCCGAAGCCCCAGTACTTC.

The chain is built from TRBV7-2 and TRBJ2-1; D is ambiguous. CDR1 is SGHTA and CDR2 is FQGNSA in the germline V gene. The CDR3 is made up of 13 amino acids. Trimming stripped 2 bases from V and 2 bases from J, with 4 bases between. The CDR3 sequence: CASSLTTYNEQFF. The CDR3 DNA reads TGTGCCAGCAGCTTAACTACCTACAATGAGCAGTTCTTC.